Here is one T cell receptor beta chain with its context. Recruitment covered 20 to 25 US areas and drew participants whose ages spanned about 18 to 89 years. Donors were grouped by their self-reported clinical history. This CDR3 contains 14 residues. Per germline, CDR1 MGHRA and CDR2 YSYEKL. V was clipped by 1 base and J by 5 bases; unmatched bases: 2. This record belongs to a study of blood T cell repertoires in COVID-19. Study information: Samples came from the United States, Italy and Spain, spanning acute and convalescent COVID-19.

The data were produced by immunoSEQ multiplex PCR, yet TCRdb's version contains in-frame clones alone and is incomplete. This table holds around 250,000 clones, 85% to 90% found once. This chain links TRBV4-1 with TRBJ2-7; TRBD2 matches 10 bases. The sequenced material came from PBMCs or T cells enriched from blood (not recorded which). This sequence was found in a woman aged 30 to 39 with acute COVID-19. CDR3 in DNA: TGCGCCAGCAGCCAAGGGCTAGCGGGAGACGAGCAGTACTTC. It encodes CASSQGLAGDEQYF.